The 19 T cell receptor beta chains presented below share a single source sample, sequenced in a study of Graves' ophthalmopathy and Graves' hyperthyroidism. RNA transcripts yielded amplified TCR beta CDR3 regions. An initial RT-PCR round employing HTBI primers preceded a second-round multiplex PCR. TCRdb ran MiXCR on the multiplex PCR reads and lists one entry per CDR3 protein. Of about 590,000 distinct CDR3 sequences listed, 35% to 45% were seen once; the top ten hold about 4.2%. Sequenced: peripheral blood or thyroid tissue (not recorded which). Receptor source: an adult man with Graves' hyperthyroidism.

The rearrangement uses TRBV7-9 and TRBJ1-4, with a possible D match to TRBD1 (6 bases). This CDR3 region has 15 residues. The germline V gene has CDR1 SEHNR and CDR2 FQNEAQ (reference sequence). V gave up 4 bases and J gave up 5 bases, with 14 bases separating them. The DNA of the CDR3 is TGTGCCAGCAGCTACCCGGACAGTCCGAATGAAAAACTGTTTTTT. It yields the protein CASSYPDSPNEKLFF.

This chain uses TRBV5-6 with TRBJ2-6, with D maybe TRBD2 (5 bases). The germline CDR1 and CDR2 sequences are SGHDT and YYEEEE. This CDR3 has 15 amino acids. With 2 bases removed from V and 3 bases from J, the gap between germline ends came to 9 bases. This CDR3 is CASSFNDYGANVLTF. CDR3 in DNA: TGTGCCAGCAGCTTTAACGACTATGGGGCCAACGTCCTGACTTTC.

In this sample, this clonotype turned up many times. This rearrangement joins TRBV7-2 to TRBJ1-5, with D tentatively TRBD1 (6 bases). The CDR3 spans 13 residues. Trimming removed 4 bases from V and 9 bases from J, with 13 bases in between. From germline, CDR1 is SGHTA and CDR2 FQGNSA. The CDR3 DNA follows: TGTGCCAGCAGCTCCGGGGGCGGGGCGCCCCAGCATTTT. Translated, it gives CASSSGGGAPQHF.

A word on this clonotype: This may stem from a read error, because a much larger clone lies one nucleotide away. The chain combines TRBV9 with TRBJ1-2, with D possibly matching TRBD1 (6 bases). The V gene lost 0 bases and the J gene lost 7 bases, with 16 bases spanning the gap. The CDR3 spans 15 residues. Germline V lookup: CDR1 SGDLS, CDR2 YYNGEE. CDR3 sequence (DNA): TGTGCCAGCAGCGTAGGAGGGGGTGACTGGGTTGGCTACACCTTC. It specifies CASSVGGGDWVGYTF.

In regard to this clonotype: This sequence may be a read error, since a much larger clone differs from it by one base. The chain joins TRBV19 to TRBJ2-7, with D possibly being TRBD1 (6 bases). CDR3 length equals 15 residues. CDR1 is LNHDA and CDR2 is SQIVND in the germline V gene (reference sequence). V was pared by 5 bases and J by 1 base, with 15 bases between. CDR3 sequence: CASSVLGAASYEQYF. Written as DNA, the CDR3 is TGTGCCAGTAGTGTCCTGGGGGCAGCTTCCTACGAGCAGTACTTC.

This clonotype was observed a single time. The rearrangement uses TRBV2 and TRBJ2-7; the match to TRBD2 covers 8 bases. The CDR3 contains 16 residues. Germline values: CDR1 SNHLY, CDR2 FYNNEI. V lost 7 bases and J lost 0; bases outside the gene matches: 11. Written as DNA, the CDR3 is TGTGCCAGCATCCCCCAGGGGAGCGGGAGCTCCTACGAGCAGTACTTC. Its protein is CASIPQGSGSSYEQYF.

This clonotype was picked up many times. The chain carries TRBV7-2 and TRBJ2-7, with D uncertain. The germline V gene has CDR1 SGHTA and CDR2 FQGNSA. This CDR3 has 17 residues. Between the trimmed V and J ends, which lost 5 bases and 0 bases, there was a span of 20 bases. Here the CDR3 DNA reads TGTGCCAGCAGCGTAGACCCTTATACTGGCCTCTCCTACGAGCAGTACTTC. Translating it yields CASSVDPYTGLSYEQYF.

This clonotype has at least ten counts. The chain carries TRBV6-5 and TRBJ1-6; tentative D call: TRBD1 (5 bases). The CDR3 totals 13 residues. CDR1 and CDR2 (germline): MNHEY, SVGAGI. Trimming took off 6 bases at V and 5 bases at J, with 8 bases between the two ends. CDR3 in DNA: TGTGCCAGCAGGGGGCAGAATAATTCACCCCTCCACTTT. Translation: CASRGQNNSPLHF.

This clonotype came up many times. The chain joins TRBV7-8 to TRBJ2-7, with 8 bases lining up with TRBD2. The CDR3 has 15 amino acids. Germline lookup yields CDR1 SGHVS and CDR2 FQNEAQ. V gave up 8 bases and J gave up 3 bases; unmatched junction bases: 12. The CDR3 nucleotides read TGTGCCAGCTCAAGGACTAGCCCTCCTTTCTACGAGCAGTACTTC. As protein: CASSRTSPPFYEQYF.

The V and J genes are TRBV5-1 and TRBJ2-2, with TRBD2 as a possible D gene (7 bases). The J call may not be correct, given that the DNA end is closer to TRBJ2-3. The CDR3 covers 16 residues. In germline, CDR1 is SGHRS, CDR2 YFSETQ. The CDR3 sequence is CASSFSEGGLGDTQYF. CDR3 nucleotides: TGCGCCAGCAGCTTCTCTGAGGGGGGGCTAGGAGATACGCAGTATTTT.

The chain recombines TRBV7-2 with TRBJ1-1; tentatively, D is TRBD1 (6 bases). The V end was cut by 3 bases, the J end by 1 base, with 12 bases between. This CDR3 contains 15 residues. The V gene's germline CDR1 is SGHTA and CDR2 FQGNSA. CDR3 in amino acids: CASSFPSDRNTEAFF. In DNA, the CDR3 is TGTGCCAGCAGCTTTCCATCGGACAGGAACACTGAAGCTTTCTTT.

The rearrangement joins TRBV7-9 to TRBJ2-1, with D possibly TRBD2 on 5 matching bases. V shed 2 bases and J shed 8 bases, with 16 bases lying between them. Germline CDR1 SEHNR, CDR2 FQNEAQ (reference sequence). This CDR3 contains 15 residues. CDR3: CASSLLGGFGDEQFF. The CDR3, as DNA: TGTGCCAGCAGCTTATTGGGCGGGTTTGGCGATGAGCAGTTCTTC.

This clonotype was found many times. CDR3 in amino acids: CASSPPGDTIYF. The CDR3 DNA follows: TGTGCCAGCAGCCCCCCGGGAGACACCATATATTTT. V gene TRBV7-9 combines with J gene TRBJ1-3; D gene uncertain. This CDR3 has 12 residues. The V gene's germline CDR1 is SEHNR and CDR2 FQNEAQ (reference sequence). V shed 5 bases and J shed 8 bases, with 10 bases lying between them.

This clonotype has a handful of counts. The rearrangement uses TRBV7-2 and TRBJ1-1; D perhaps matches TRBD1 (6 bases). Germline CDR1 is SGHTA and CDR2 is FQGNSA. The CDR3 covers 14 residues. Between the trimmed V and J ends, which lost 2 bases and 12 bases, there was a span of 19 bases. CDR3 nucleotide sequence: TGTGCCAGCAGCTTAATGATCGGGGGGCATACGACTTTCTTT. Encoded protein: CASSLMIGGHTTFF.

This clonotype occurred once. V is TRBV7-9 and J is TRBJ2-5; 13 bases fit TRBD2. After removal of 3 bases from V and 4 bases from J, the junction contained 5 bases not matched to a gene. Germline assignment: CDR1 SEHNR and CDR2 FQNEAQ (reference sequence). The CDR3 is 16 residues long. CDR3 amino acids: CASSFPGLAGRETQYF. In nucleotides, the CDR3 is TGTGCCAGCAGCTTTCCGGGACTAGCGGGGCGAGAGACCCAGTACTTC.

This clonotype occurred once. A much larger clone is a single base away; this may be a read error. The CDR3 bases are TGTGCCACCTGGATCACAGGGGCAGTGATGAACACTGAAGCTTCCTTT. Encoded protein: CATWITGAVMNTEASF. This rearrangement joins TRBV6-1 to TRBJ1-1; TRBD1 agrees at 7 bases. Per the germline V gene, CDR1 is MNHNS and CDR2 is SASEGT. The CDR3 extends over 16 amino acids.

In this sample, this clonotype turned up many times. V gene TRBV6-5 combines with J gene TRBJ1-2, with D possibly being TRBD1 (5 bases). V was clipped by 0 bases and J by 2 bases, with 10 bases between them. The CDR3 totals 15 residues. Germline values: CDR1 MNHEY, CDR2 SVGAGI. This chain's CDR3 is CASSYSGTPNYGYTF. DNA for the CDR3: TGTGCCAGCAGTTACTCCGGGACGCCGAACTATGGCTACACCTTC.

The table lists this clonotype with many counts. V usage is TRBV20-1 and J usage is TRBJ1-4, with 9 bases lining up with TRBD1. The CDR3 covers 12 residues. Germline V gives CDR1 DFQATT, CDR2 SNEGSKA (reference sequence). The trim removed 5 bases at V and 8 bases at J, leaving 3 bases unmatched. This chain's CDR3 is CSAGDRDEKLFF. In DNA form, the CDR3 reads TGCAGTGCTGGGGACAGGGACGAAAAACTGTTTTTT.

The count of this clonotype is one. One junction end disagrees with the germline gene, perhaps due to a read error. The chain uses TRBV24-1 and TRBJ2-6; 15 nucleotides match TRBD2. CDR1 and CDR2 (germline): KGHDR, SFDVKD. This CDR3 has 20 residues. As DNA, the CDR3 is TGTGCCAGCAGTTGGTACGGGACTAGCGGGAGGAGCTCTGGGGCCAACGTCCTGACTTTC. It encodes CASSWYGTSGRSSGANVLTF.